The rows below give T cell receptor beta chains drawn from one sample of a study of tumor-infiltrating lymphocytes in localized non-small cell lung cancer. Generated by immunoSEQ multiplex PCR, the TCRdb table keeps only in-frame clones and is missing some. The sample includes under 20,000 clones, roughly 72% of them seen just once. The sequenced sample consisted of lung tumor tissue. Source of these receptors: a human donor with non-small cell lung cancer. The CDR3 runs from the conserved cysteine through the conserved F or W. The D gene is left open where the match is weak. Some rows have no size entry. The others give once, few or many, or a class for an expanded clone.

D	V	size	J	CDR3	DNA
-	TRBV6-1	-	TRBJ1-1	CASSGSLTEAFF	TGTGCCAGCAGTGGTTCCCTCACTGAAGCTTTCTTT
-	TRBV20-1	-	TRBJ2-3	CSARQVDTQYF	TGCAGTGCAAGACAAGTAGATACGCAGTATTTT
TRBD1	TRBV19	-	TRBJ1-1	CASSIQGATEAFF	TGTGCCAGTAGTATACAGGGGGCCACTGAAGCTTTCTTT
-	TRBV27	-	TRBJ1-5	CASSWSGRGGYSNQPQHF	TGTGCCAGCAGTTGGTCGGGGAGGGGAGGGTATAGCAATCAGCCCCAGCATTTT
TRBD2	TRBV9	once	TRBJ2-1	CASSEAPLAGVGGEQFF	TGTGCCAGCAGCGAAGCCCCGTTAGCGGGAGTAGGAGGTGAGCAGTTCTTC
TRBD1	TRBV27	-	TRBJ1-2	CASSASTRQGIGGYTF	TGTGCCAGCAGTGCCTCGACCCGACAGGGGATTGGAGGCTACACCTTC
-	TRBV6-1	-	TRBJ1-2	CASSATGGYTF	TGTGCCAGCAGTGCAACAGGAGGCTACACCTTC
TRBD2	TRBV7-3	-	TRBJ2-4	CASSLTVAGAKNIQYF	TGTGCCAGCAGCTTAACCGTAGCGGGAGCCAAAAACATTCAGTACTTC
TRBD1	TRBV28	-	TRBJ1-1	CASSSIWTGGRTEAFF	TGTGCCAGCAGTTCAATATGGACAGGGGGTCGCACTGAAGCTTTCTTT
TRBD2	TRBV19	-	TRBJ2-7	CASSVAGESYEQYF	TGTGCCAGTAGCGTAGCGGGAGAGTCCTACGAGCAGTACTTC
-	TRBV5-1	-	TRBJ1-6	CASSQQGLSSPLHF	TGCGCCAGCAGCCAACAGGGCTTGAGTTCACCCCTCCACTTT
TRBD2	TRBV7-8	-	TRBJ2-7	CASSLRPGTSGNEQYF	TGTGCCAGCAGCTTACGCCCCGGGACTAGCGGGAACGAGCAGTACTTC
-	TRBV28	-	TRBJ1-3	CASSLWGRESGNTIYF	TGTGCCAGCAGTTTATGGGGCAGGGAGTCTGGAAACACCATATATTTT
-	TRBV2	-	TRBJ1-1	CASGETEAFF	TGTGCCAGCGGAGAGACTGAAGCTTTCTTT
-	TRBV27	-	TRBJ2-7	CASSSSKGGDHEQYF	TGTGCCAGCAGTTCCTCTAAGGGGGGGGACCACGAGCAGTACTTC
-	TRBV6-5	-	TRBJ2-1	CASSSQRVLRDNEQFF	TGTGCCAGCAGTTCCCAAAGGGTCCTGAGGGACAATGAGCAGTTCTTC
-	TRBV5-1	few	TRBJ2-1	CASSLGGEPNEQFF	TGCGCCAGCAGCTTGGGGGGGGAGCCCAATGAGCAGTTCTTC
-	TRBV5-1	few	TRBJ2-5	CASSSQGQKETQYF	TGCGCCAGCAGCTCTCAAGGACAGAAAGAGACCCAGTACTTC
-	TRBV19	-	TRBJ1-1	CASSIGGGPGSEAFF	TGTGCCAGTAGTATAGGGGGGGGCCCAGGGTCTGAAGCTTTCTTT
-	TRBV7-2	-	TRBJ1-2	CASSLVGGSNYGYTF	TGTGCCAGCAGCTTAGTTGGGGGCTCTAACTATGGCTACACCTTC
-	TRBV28	few	TRBJ1-2	CASSLRDGGYTF	TGTGCCAGCAGTTTACGGGACGGTGGCTACACCTTC
-	TRBV5-5	-	TRBJ2-7	CASTIERLSYEQYF	TGTGCCAGCACCATTGAACGTCTTTCCTACGAGCAGTACTTC
TRBD1	TRBV6-5	-	TRBJ2-4	CASSNRGLVKNIQYF	TGTGCCAGCAGCAACAGGGGGTTGGTTAAAAACATTCAGTACTTC
-	TRBV19	-	TRBJ2-1	CASTISSASSYNEQFF	TGTGCCAGTACCATTTCTAGCGCAAGCTCCTACAATGAGCAGTTCTTC
-	TRBV29-1	-	TRBJ1-4	CSVAGNEGEKLFF	TGCAGCGTCGCCGGGAACGAGGGTGAAAAACTGTTTTTT
TRBD2	TRBV5-6	-	TRBJ2-7	CASTWRGSGRALRNEQYF	TGTGCCAGCACCTGGAGGGGTAGCGGGAGGGCCTTAAGGAACGAGCAGTACTTC
-	TRBV7-2	-	TRBJ1-2	CASSLGKGNYGYTF	TGTGCCAGCAGCCTCGGGAAGGGGAACTATGGCTACACCTTC
-	TRBV6-5	-	TRBJ2-3	CASSYRSASTDTQYF	TGTGCCAGCAGTTACCGCTCGGCAAGCACAGATACGCAGTATTTT
-	TRBV28	-	TRBJ1-1	CASSFTQGNGAFF	TGTGCCAGCAGCTTTACTCAGGGTAATGGAGCTTTCTTT
-	TRBV28	-	TRBJ1-5	CASSFVLTLSHQPQHF	TGTGCCAGCAGTTTCGTTTTGACACTTTCCCATCAGCCCCAGCATTTT
TRBD1	TRBV7-9	once	TRBJ1-2	CASSRDRGENYGYTF	TGTGCCAGCAGCCGGGACAGGGGAGAGAACTATGGCTACACCTTC
TRBD1	TRBV13	-	TRBJ1-4	CASSLGDRDVKLFF	TGTGCCAGCAGCTTAGGGGACAGGGACGTAAAACTGTTTTTT
-	TRBV19	-	TRBJ2-1	CASKRGGASTTEQFF	TGTGCCAGCAAGAGGGGGGGGGCCAGTACAACTGAGCAGTTCTTC
TRBD2	TRBV28	-	TRBJ2-3	CASSRTSGRAGNTQYF	TGTGCCAGCAGCCGGACTAGCGGGAGGGCCGGGAATACGCAGTATTTT
-	TRBV5-6	-	TRBJ2-6	CASRQAGANVLTF	TGTGCCAGCAGACAGGCTGGGGCCAACGTCCTGACTTTC
TRBD2	TRBV19	-	TRBJ2-1	CASSPGLQLHEQFF	TGTGCCAGTAGCCCGGGACTACAATTGCATGAACAGTTCTTC
TRBD1	TRBV4-1	few	TRBJ2-3	CASSHPKGQGGTDTQYF	TGCGCCAGCAGCCACCCGAAGGGGCAGGGGGGCACAGATACGCAGTATTTT
TRBD1	TRBV5-1	-	TRBJ2-2	CASTGEGSTGELFF	TGCGCCAGTACAGGGGAAGGAAGCACCGGGGAGCTGTTTTTT
TRBD1	TRBV7-9	-	TRBJ1-2	CASSLAGTGSVYGYTF	TGTGCCAGCAGCCTCGCCGGGACAGGGTCCGTCTATGGCTACACCTTC
-	TRBV7-3	-	TRBJ1-1	CASSLNSAVNTEAFF	TGTGCCAGCAGCTTAAATTCGGCAGTGAACACTGAAGCTTTCTTT
-	TRBV12-5	few	TRBJ1-1	CASGWDGNTEAFF	TGTGCTAGTGGTTGGGACGGAAACACTGAAGCTTTCTTT
-	TRBV28	-	TRBJ1-4	CASSLLGFGATNEKLFF	TGTGCCAGCAGTTTATTGGGGTTCGGTGCAACTAATGAAAAACTGTTTTTT
TRBD1	TRBV2	-	TRBJ2-7	CASTRDRVTYEQYF	TGTGCCAGCACCAGGGACAGGGTGACCTACGAGCAGTACTTC
-	TRBV30	-	TRBJ1-2	CAWMGAWGDYGYTF	TGTGCCTGGATGGGGGCCTGGGGGGATTATGGCTACACCTTC
-	TRBV4-2	few	TRBJ1-1	CASSQDGPGITEAFF	TGTGCCAGCAGCCAAGATGGTCCAGGGATCACTGAAGCTTTCTTT
TRBD1	TRBV14	-	TRBJ1-2	CASSQAGTGGEVYGYTF	TGTGCCAGCAGCCAAGCCGGGACAGGGGGGGAGGTATATGGCTACACCTTC
-	TRBV28	-	TRBJ1-1	CASSPLNTEAFF	TGTGCCAGCAGCCCCCTAAACACTGAAGCTTTCTTT
TRBD2	TRBV7-2	-	TRBJ2-3	CASIKTSGTDTQYF	TGTGCCAGCATCAAGACTAGCGGCACAGATACGCAGTATTTT
-	TRBV28	-	TRBJ1-4	CASSLSGSTDGKLFF	TGTGCCAGCAGTTTATCCGGGTCGACGGACGGAAAACTGTTTTTT